This T cell receptor beta chain originates from a study of blood T cell repertoires in COVID-19. About the research overall: COVID-19 samples from acute and convalescent phases originated in the United States, Italy and Spain. The analysed material was cDNA or gDNA that came from T cells, B-cell-depleted T cells, or PBMCs.

TCRdb's copy holds only in-frame clones and misses some; the assay was immunoSEQ multiplex PCR. The data hold some 150,000 clones, with 84% observed a single time. CDR1 is LNHDA and CDR2 is SQIVND in the germline V gene (reference sequence). The CDR3 is 14 residues long. Between the trimmed V and J ends, which lost 6 bases and 4 bases, there was a span of 12 bases. The rearrangement links TRBV19 to TRBJ2-2; D may be TRBD1 (6 bases). Sequencing used peripheral blood. This receptor was obtained from an elderly woman in a cohort sampled during active or convalescent COVID-19. The CDR3: CASSPDRPTGELFF. DNA of the CDR3: TGTGCCAGTAGCCCGGACAGACCCACCGGGGAGCTGTTTTTT.